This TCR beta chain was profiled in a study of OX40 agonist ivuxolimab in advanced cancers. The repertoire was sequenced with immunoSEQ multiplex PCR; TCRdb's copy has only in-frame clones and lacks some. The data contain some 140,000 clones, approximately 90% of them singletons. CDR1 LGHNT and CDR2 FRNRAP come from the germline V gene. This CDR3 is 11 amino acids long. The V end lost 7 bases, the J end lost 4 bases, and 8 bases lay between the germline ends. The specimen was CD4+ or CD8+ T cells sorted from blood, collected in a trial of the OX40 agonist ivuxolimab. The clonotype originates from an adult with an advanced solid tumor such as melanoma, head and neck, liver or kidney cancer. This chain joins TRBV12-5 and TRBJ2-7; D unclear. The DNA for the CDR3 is TGTGCTAGTGTACCTCGATACGAGCAGTACTTC. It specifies CASVPRYEQYF. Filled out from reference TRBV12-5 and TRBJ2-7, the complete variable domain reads DARVTQTPRHKVTEMGQEVTMRCQPILGHNTVFWYRQTMMQGLELLAYFRNRAPLDDSGMPKDRFSAEMPDATLATLKIQPSEPRDSAVYFCASVPRYEQYFGPGTRLTVT.